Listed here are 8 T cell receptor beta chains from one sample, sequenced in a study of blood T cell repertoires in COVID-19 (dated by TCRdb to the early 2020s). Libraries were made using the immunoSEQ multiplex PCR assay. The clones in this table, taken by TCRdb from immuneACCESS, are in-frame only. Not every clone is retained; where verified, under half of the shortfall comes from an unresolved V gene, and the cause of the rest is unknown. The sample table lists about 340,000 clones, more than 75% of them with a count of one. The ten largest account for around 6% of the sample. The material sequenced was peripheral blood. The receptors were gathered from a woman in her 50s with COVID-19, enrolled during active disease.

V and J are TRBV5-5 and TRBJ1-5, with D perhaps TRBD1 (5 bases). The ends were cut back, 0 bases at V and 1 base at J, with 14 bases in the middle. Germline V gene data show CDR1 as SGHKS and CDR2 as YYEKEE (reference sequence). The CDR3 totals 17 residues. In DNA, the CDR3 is TGTGCCAGCAGCTTGGCTATCTGGACACTAAGCAATCAGCCCCAGCATTTT. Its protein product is CASSLAIWTLSNQPQHF.

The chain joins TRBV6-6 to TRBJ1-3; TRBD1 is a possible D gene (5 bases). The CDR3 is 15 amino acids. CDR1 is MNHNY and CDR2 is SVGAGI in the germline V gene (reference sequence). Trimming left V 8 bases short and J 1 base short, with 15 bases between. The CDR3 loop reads CASSEQGFSGNTIYF. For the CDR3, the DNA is TGTGCCAGCTCCGAGCAGGGATTTTCTGGAAACACCATATATTTT.

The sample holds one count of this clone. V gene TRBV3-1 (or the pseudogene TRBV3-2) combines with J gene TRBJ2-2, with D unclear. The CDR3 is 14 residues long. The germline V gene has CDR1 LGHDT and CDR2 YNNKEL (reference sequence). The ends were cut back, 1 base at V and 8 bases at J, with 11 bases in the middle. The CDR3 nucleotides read TGTGCCAGCAGCCAAGGTATCGTTTTGGGGGAGCTGTTTTTT. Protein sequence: CASSQGIVLGELFF.

The CDR3 DNA sequence: TGTGCCAGCAGCTTGGACGGGCAGGGCGATCAGCCCCAGCATTTT. This translates into CASSLDGQGDQPQHF. This rearrangement joins TRBV5-4 to TRBJ1-5; D may be TRBD1 (5 bases). Germline V gene data show CDR1 as SGHNT and CDR2 as YYREEE (reference sequence). The CDR3 runs 15 residues. With 0 bases removed from V and 5 bases from J, the gap between germline ends came to 12 bases.

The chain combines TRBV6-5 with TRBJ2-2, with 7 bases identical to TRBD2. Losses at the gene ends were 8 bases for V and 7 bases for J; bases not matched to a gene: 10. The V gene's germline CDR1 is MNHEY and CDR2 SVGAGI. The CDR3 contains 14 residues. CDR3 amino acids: CASPQGGILGELFF. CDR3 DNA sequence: TGTGCCAGCCCCCAGGGAGGGATTCTCGGGGAGCTGTTTTTT.

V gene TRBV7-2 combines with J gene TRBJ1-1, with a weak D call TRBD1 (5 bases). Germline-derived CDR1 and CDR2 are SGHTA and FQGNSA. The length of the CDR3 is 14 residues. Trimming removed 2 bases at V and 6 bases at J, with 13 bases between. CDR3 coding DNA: TGTGCCAGCAGCTTAACACGCGGGGGTTCTGAAGCTTTCTTT. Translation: CASSLTRGGSEAFF.

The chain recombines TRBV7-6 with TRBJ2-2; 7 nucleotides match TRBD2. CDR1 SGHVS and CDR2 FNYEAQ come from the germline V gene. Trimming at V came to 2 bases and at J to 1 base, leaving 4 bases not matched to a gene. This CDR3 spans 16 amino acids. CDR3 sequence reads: CASSLSRGVNTGELFF. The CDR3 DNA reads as TGTGCCAGCAGCTTAAGTCGGGGGGTGAACACCGGGGAGCTGTTTTTT.

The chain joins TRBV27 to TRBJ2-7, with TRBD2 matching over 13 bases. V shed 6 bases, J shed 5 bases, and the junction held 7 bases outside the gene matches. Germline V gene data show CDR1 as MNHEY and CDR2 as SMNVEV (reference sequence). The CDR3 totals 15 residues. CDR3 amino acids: CASSSGLAGLHEQYF. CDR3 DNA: TGTGCCAGCAGCTCGGGACTAGCGGGACTCCACGAGCAGTACTTC.